This TCR beta chain was captured by sequencing in a study of technical replicates of blood from several donors. This CDR3 contains 14 residues. Germline V gene data show CDR1 as SNHLY and CDR2 as FYNNEI. V was clipped by 6 bases and J by 3 bases, with 12 bases between them. Data came from immunoSEQ multiplex PCR; TCRdb stores just in-frame clones and leaves some out. Among roughly 40,000 clones, around 96% were seen once, and the ten largest hold 0.37%. The sequence derives from a human donor in good health. J is TRBJ2-1 and V is TRBV2; D is perhaps TRBD2 (6 bases). Sequenced sample: T cells isolated from PBMCs. As DNA, the CDR3 is TGTGCCAGCAGAGGGGACTCAGACTACAATGAGCAGTTCTTC. The encoded protein is CASRGDSDYNEQFF.